This T cell receptor beta chain was found in a study of blood T cell repertoires in COVID-19. For the study at large: The study drew acute and convalescent COVID-19 samples from the United States, Italy and Spain.

This clone was seen more than once but under ten times. Authors' processing steps: How many nucleated cells were present was estimated from reference gene primer amplification. Assay: immunoSEQ multiplex PCR; the TCRdb copy retains only in-frame clones and omits some. That table gives V, J and clone size, and the DNA gave D and trimming. The table records under 200,000 clones, about 90% of them present only once. The CDR3 loop spans 15 amino acids. In germline, CDR1 is WNHNN, CDR2 SYGVQD (reference sequence). After removal of 4 bases from V and 6 bases from J, the junction contained 10 bases not matched to a gene.

This sequence was found in a man aged 40-50 years with active or convalescent COVID-19. The sample consisted of peripheral blood. This rearrangement joins TRBV10-1 to TRBJ1-1, with 8 bases identical to TRBD1. For the CDR3, the DNA is TGCGCCAGCAGTGGTGGACAGGGCGGCCTCGCTGAAGCTTTCTTT. It specifies CASSGGQGGLAEAFF.